The rows below give T cell receptor beta chains drawn from one sample of a study of cytomegalovirus exposure and HLA in healthy donors. Libraries were prepared by immunoSEQ multiplex PCR; TCRdb keeps only in-frame clonotypes and omits some of them. Counted here are approximately 170,000 clones, roughly 84% occurring once; the ten biggest clones make up more than 8.5%. The sample comprised PBMCs. The receptors shown here come from a young man in good health and CMV-seropositive. CDR3s include the opening cysteine and the closing phenylalanine or tryptophan. The D gene is left open where the match is weak. Clone size is stated in some rows and not others, as once, few, many or a class when expanded.

abundance,v_gene,j_gene,d_gene,CDR3nt,CDR3aa
NA,TRBV19,TRBJ1-5,NA,TGTGCCAGTAGTATTAACCCAGGGGATAGCAATCAGCCCCAGCATTTT,CASSINPGDSNQPQHF
NA,TRBV29-1,TRBJ1-1,NA,TGCAGCGTTGAAGAAGGACTAGGGAACACTGAAGCTTTCTTT,CSVEEGLGNTEAFF
NA,TRBV5-3,TRBJ1-1,TRBD1,TGTGCCAGAAGCTTGAGTAGGGACAGGGGAAAGGACACTGAAGCTTTCTTT,CARSLSRDRGKDTEAFF
NA,TRBV6-5,TRBJ1-5,TRBD1,TGTGCCAGCAGAGGACAGGGGGGAAGCAATCAGCCCCAGCATTTT,CASRGQGGSNQPQHF
NA,TRBV4-3,TRBJ2-7,NA,TGCGCCAGCAGCCAAGGGACGGGATTCTACGAGCAGTACTTC,CASSQGTGFYEQYF
NA,TRBV4-2,TRBJ2-5,TRBD1,TGTGCCAGCAGCCAAGGGGGGACAGGGGTAGAGACCCAGTACTTC,CASSQGGTGVETQYF
NA,TRBV29-1,TRBJ1-5,TRBD1,TGCAGCGTTGCTACAGGGGGTGATCAGCCCCAGCATTTT,CSVATGGDQPQHF
once,TRBV9,TRBJ2-3,TRBD2,TGTGCCAGCAGCCTCCGGGAGGGCGCGGATACGCAGTATTTT,CASSLREGADTQYF
NA,TRBV25-1,TRBJ2-7,TRBD2,TGTGCCAGCAGTGCCCCCCTCGGGCGGGAGGTCTACGAGCAGTACTTC,CASSAPLGREVYEQYF
NA,TRBV5-1,TRBJ2-1,NA,TGCGCCAGCAACCCGATAGCGACGAGCTCCTACAATGAGCAGTTCTTC,CASNPIATSSYNEQFF
once,TRBV10-1,TRBJ2-7,NA,TGCGCCAGCAGTCGGAGCTCCTACGAGCAGTACTTC,CASSRSSYEQYF
NA,TRBV28,TRBJ1-2,NA,TGTGCCAGCAGTTTACCTCTGTCAGGGGAGGGCTACACCTTC,CASSLPLSGEGYTF
NA,TRBV7-3,TRBJ2-1,TRBD2,TGTGCCAGCAGCGTCGGAGCCTCTAGCGGGGACTACAATGAGCAGTTCTTC,CASSVGASSGDYNEQFF
NA,TRBV9,TRBJ2-2,NA,TGTGCCAGCAGCTCAGGGGCCACCGGGGAGCTGTTTTTT,CASSSGATGELFF
NA,TRBV6-6,TRBJ2-1,TRBD1,TGTGCCAGCAGTTTCGGGGACAGGTATCTAGATGAGCAGTTCTTC,CASSFGDRYLDEQFF
NA,TRBV7-9,TRBJ2-7,NA,TGTGCCAGCAGCTTAGCGGTCGGCGGGAAGGAGCAGTACTTC,CASSLAVGGKEQYF
NA,TRBV29-1,TRBJ2-3,NA,TGCAGCGTCCGCGGGGAGCCCCTTTTCACAGATACGCAGTATTTT,CSVRGEPLFTDTQYF